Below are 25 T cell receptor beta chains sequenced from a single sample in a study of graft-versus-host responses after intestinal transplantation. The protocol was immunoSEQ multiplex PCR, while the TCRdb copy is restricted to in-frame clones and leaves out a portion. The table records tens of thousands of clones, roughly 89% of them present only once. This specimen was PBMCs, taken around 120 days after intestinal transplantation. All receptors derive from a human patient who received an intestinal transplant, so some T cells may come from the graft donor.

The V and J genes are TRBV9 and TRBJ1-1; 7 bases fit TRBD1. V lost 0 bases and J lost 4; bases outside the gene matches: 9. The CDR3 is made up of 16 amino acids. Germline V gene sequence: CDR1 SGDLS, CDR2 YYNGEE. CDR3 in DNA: TGTGCCAGCAGCGTAGCTCCCAGACAGGGTGGCACTGAAGCTTTCTTT. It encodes CASSVAPRQGGTEAFF.

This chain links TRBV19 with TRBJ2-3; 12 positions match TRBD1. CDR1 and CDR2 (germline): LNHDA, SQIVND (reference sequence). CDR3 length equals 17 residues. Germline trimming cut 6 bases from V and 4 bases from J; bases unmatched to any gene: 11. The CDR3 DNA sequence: TGTGCCAGTAGCCGGGACAGGGGGCGCCCGGAGGCAGATACGCAGTATTTT. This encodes CASSRDRGRPEADTQYF.

CDR3 bases: TGTGCCAGCAGCTTTCAATCCCCAGGGAGGGAGACCCAGTACTTC. Its protein is CASSFQSPGRETQYF. The chain carries TRBV7-9 and TRBJ2-5, with D possibly matching TRBD2 (6 bases). This CDR3 comprises 15 residues. Between the trimmed V and J ends, which lost 3 bases and 5 bases, there was a span of 16 bases. From germline, CDR1 is SEHNR and CDR2 FQNEAQ (reference sequence).

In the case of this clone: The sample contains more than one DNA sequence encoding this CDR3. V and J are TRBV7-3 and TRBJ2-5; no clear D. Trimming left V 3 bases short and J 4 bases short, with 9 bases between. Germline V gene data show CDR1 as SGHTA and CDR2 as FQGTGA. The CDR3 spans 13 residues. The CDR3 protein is CASSFLGGETQYF. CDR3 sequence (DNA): TGTGCCAGCAGCTTCCTTGGCGGAGAGACCCAGTACTTC.

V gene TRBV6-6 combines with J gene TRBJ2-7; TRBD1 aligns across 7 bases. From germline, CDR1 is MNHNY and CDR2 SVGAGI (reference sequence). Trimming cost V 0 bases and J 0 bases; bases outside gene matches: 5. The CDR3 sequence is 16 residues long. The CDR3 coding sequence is TGTGCCAGCAGTTACTCCAAGACAGGGAGCTCCTACGAGCAGTACTTC. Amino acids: CASSYSKTGSSYEQYF.

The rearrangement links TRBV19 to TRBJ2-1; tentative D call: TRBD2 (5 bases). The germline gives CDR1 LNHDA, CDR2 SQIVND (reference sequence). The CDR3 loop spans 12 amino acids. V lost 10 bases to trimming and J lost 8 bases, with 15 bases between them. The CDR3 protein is CATYDGVYEQFF. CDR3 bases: TGTGCCACCTACGACGGGGTGTATGAGCAGTTCTTC.

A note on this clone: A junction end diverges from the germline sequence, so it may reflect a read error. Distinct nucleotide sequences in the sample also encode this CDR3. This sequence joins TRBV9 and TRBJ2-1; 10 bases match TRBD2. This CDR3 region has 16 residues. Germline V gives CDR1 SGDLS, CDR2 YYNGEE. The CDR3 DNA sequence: TGCGCCAGCAGCGTAAGTCTAGCGGGAGCTCACAATGAGCAGTTCTTC. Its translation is CASSVSLAGAHNEQFF.

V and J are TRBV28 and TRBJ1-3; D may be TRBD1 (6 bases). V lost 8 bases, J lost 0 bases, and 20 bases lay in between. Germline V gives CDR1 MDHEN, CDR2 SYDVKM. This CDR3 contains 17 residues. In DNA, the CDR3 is TGTGCCAGCCAAGGGACACCGGAATCCTTCTCTGGAAACACCATATATTTT. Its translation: CASQGTPESFSGNTIYF.

This CDR3 reads CASSRFGTGELGYTF. DNA of the CDR3: TGTGCCAGCAGTCGTTTTGGGACAGGGGAATTGGGCTACACCTTC. V and J are TRBV6-5 and TRBJ1-2, with 10 bases aligning to TRBD1. This CDR3 is 15 amino acids long. With V trimmed by 5 bases and J by 8 bases, 11 bases remained unmatched. CDR1 is MNHEY and CDR2 is SVGAGI in the germline V gene.

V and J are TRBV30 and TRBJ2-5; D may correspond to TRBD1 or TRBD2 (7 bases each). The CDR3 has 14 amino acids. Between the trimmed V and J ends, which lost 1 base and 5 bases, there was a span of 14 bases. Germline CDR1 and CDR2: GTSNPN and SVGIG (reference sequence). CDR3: CAWSAYRGGETQYF. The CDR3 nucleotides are TGTGCCTGGAGTGCCTACAGGGGAGGGGAGACCCAGTACTTC. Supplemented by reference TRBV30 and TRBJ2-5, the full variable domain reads SQTIHQWPATLVQPVGSPLSLECTVEGTSNPNLYWYRQAAGRGLQLLFYSVGIGQISSEVPQNLSASRPQDRQFILSSKKLLLSDSGFYLCAWSAYRGGETQYFGPGTRLLVL.

The CDR3 loop is CASSRLHGGLVTDTQYF. The CDR3 bases are TGTGCCAGCAGCCGCCTACATGGGGGATTGGTAACAGATACGCAGTATTTT. V and J are TRBV4-2 and TRBJ2-3; either TRBD1 or TRBD2 may supply D (5 bases each). With 4 bases removed from V and 3 bases from J, the gap between germline ends came to 20 bases. Germline V gene lookup returns CDR1 LGHNA and CDR2 YNFKEQ. The CDR3 is 17 amino acids.

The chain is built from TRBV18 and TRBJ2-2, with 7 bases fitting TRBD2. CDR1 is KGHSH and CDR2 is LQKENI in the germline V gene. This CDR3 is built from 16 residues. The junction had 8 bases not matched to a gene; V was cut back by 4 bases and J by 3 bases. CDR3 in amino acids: CASSLWEAGDTGELFF. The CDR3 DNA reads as TGTGCCAGCTCACTTTGGGAGGCGGGAGACACCGGGGAGCTGTTTTTT.

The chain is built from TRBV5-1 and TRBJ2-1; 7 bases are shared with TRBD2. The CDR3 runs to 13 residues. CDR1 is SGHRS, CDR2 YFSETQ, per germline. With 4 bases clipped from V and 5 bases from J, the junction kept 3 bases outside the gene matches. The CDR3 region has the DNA TGCGCCAGCAGCAGCGGGGCCCACAATGAGCAGTTCTTC. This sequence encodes CASSSGAHNEQFF. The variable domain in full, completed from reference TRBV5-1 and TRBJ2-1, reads KAGVTQTPRYLIKTRGQQVTLSCSPISGHRSVSWYQQTPGQGLQFLFEYFSETQRNKGNFPGRFSGRQFSNSRSEMNVSTLELGDSALYLCASSSGAHNEQFFGPGTRLTVL.

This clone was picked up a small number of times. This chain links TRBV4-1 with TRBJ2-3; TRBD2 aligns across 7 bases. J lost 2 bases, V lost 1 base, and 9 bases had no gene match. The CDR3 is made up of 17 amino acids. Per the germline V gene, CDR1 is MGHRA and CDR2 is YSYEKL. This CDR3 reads CASSQGGGRSYTDTQYF. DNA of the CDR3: TGCGCCAGCAGCCAAGGGGGGGGACGGAGTTACACAGATACGCAGTATTTT.

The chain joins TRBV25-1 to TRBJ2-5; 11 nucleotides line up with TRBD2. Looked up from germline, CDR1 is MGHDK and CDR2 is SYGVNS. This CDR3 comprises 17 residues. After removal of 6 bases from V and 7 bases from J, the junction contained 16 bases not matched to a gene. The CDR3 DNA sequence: TGTGCCAGCAGCAAACGCCATAGCGGGAGGGAATTGGGGACCCAGTACTTC. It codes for CASSKRHSGRELGTQYF.

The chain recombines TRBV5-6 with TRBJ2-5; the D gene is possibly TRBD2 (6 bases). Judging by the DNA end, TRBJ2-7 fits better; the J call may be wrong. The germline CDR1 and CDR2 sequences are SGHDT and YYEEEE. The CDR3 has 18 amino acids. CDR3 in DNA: TGTGCCAGCAGCAAGAGAAGGATGGGGGGACCGCCCTCCTACGAGCAGTACTTC. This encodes CASSKRRMGGPPSYEQYF.

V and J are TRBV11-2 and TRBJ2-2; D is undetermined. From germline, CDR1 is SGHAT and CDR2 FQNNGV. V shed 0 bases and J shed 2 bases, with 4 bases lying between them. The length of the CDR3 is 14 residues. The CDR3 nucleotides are TGTGCCAGCAGCTTAGAGAGAAACACCGGGGAGCTGTTTTTT. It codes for CASSLERNTGELFF.

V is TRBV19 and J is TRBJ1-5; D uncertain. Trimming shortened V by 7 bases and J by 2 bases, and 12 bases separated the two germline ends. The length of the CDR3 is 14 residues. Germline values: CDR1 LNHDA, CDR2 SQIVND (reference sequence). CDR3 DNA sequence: TGTGCCAGTACCGCCCCTATGCGCAATCAGCCCCAGCATTTT. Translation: CASTAPMRNQPQHF.

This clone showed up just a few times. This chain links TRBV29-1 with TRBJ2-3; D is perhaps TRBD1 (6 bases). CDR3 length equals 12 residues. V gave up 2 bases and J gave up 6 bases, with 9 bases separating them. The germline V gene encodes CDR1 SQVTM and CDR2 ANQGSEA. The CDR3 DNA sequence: TGCAGCGTTGAAAGGGGGTCTGATACGCAGTATTTT. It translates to CSVERGSDTQYF.

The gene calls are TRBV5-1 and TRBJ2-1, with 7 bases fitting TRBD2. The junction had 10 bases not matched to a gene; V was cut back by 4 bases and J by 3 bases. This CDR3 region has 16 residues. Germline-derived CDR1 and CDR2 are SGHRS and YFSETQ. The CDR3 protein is CASSARLSSGYNEQFF. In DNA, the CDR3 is TGCGCCAGCAGCGCGAGGCTTTCTAGCGGCTACAATGAGCAGTTCTTC.

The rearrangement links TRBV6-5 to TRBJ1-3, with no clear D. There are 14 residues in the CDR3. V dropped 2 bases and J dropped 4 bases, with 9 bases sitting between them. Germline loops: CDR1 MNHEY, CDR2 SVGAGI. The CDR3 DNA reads TGTGCCAGCAGTTACGATGGAAGAGGAAACACCATATATTTT. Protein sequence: CASSYDGRGNTIYF.

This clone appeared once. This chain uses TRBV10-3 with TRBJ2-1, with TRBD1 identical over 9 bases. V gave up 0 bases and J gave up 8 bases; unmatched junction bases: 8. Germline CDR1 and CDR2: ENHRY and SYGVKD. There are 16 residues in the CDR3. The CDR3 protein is CAISESRTGALDEQFF. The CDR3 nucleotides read TGTGCCATCAGTGAGTCGCGGACAGGGGCCCTTGATGAGCAGTTCTTC.

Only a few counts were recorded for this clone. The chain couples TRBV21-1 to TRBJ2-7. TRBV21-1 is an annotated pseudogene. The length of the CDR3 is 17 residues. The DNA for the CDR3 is TGTGCCAGCAGCAAAGCGCTTTTCAGGACCCGCTCCTACGAGCAGTACTTC. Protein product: CASSKALFRTRSYEQYF.

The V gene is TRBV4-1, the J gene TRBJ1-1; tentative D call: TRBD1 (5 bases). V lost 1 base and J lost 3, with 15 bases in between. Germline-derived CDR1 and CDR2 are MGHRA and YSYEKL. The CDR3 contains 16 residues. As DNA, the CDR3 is TGCGCCAGCAGCCAAGGGGGGGGTGGGATCGACACTGAAGCTTTCTTT. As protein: CASSQGGGGIDTEAFF.

CDR3 amino acids: CASSPEAKGDEQYF. CDR3 coding DNA: TGTGCCAGCTCACCAGAGGCTAAGGGCGACGAGCAGTACTTC. The rearrangement links TRBV18 to TRBJ2-7; D uncertain. Trimming pared 2 bases from V and 5 bases from J, leaving 13 bases between. The CDR3 consists of 14 residues. The germline CDR1 and CDR2 sequences are KGHSH and LQKENI.